Below, 9 T cell receptor beta chains from the same sample are listed, as sequenced in a study of OX40 agonist ivuxolimab in advanced cancers. Sequencing used immunoSEQ multiplex PCR; TCRdb keeps in-frame clones, though not all of them. The sample carries more than 70,000 clones, roughly 82% recorded once. Sequences were derived from CD4+ or CD8+ T cells sorted from blood, sampled in a trial of the OX40 agonist ivuxolimab. The receptor source for this set is an adult with an advanced solid tumor such as melanoma, head and neck, liver or kidney cancer.

The CDR3 protein is CASSIDLGTSGMDEQFF. CDR3 coding DNA: TGTGCCAGTAGTATAGATCTGGGGACTAGCGGGATGGATGAGCAGTTCTTC. The chain combines TRBV19 with TRBJ2-1, with 13 bases lining up with TRBD2. Germline V gene sequence: CDR1 LNHDA, CDR2 SQIVND (reference sequence). CDR3 size: 17 residues. Germline trimming cut 0 bases from V and 8 bases from J; bases unmatched to any gene: 7.

V is TRBV28 and J is TRBJ1-3; D not certain. The CDR3 totals 14 residues. With 2 bases removed from V and 5 bases from J, the gap between germline ends came to 10 bases. Germline CDR1 and CDR2: MDHEN and SYDVKM. CDR3 DNA sequence: TGTGCCAGCAGTTTAAGCGCAGGTAGAAACACCATATATTTT. Translation: CASSLSAGRNTIYF.

This chain connects TRBV5-1 to TRBJ2-5, with TRBD2 matching 7 bases. Germline lookup yields CDR1 SGHRS and CDR2 YFSETQ. The CDR3 contains 14 residues. Unmatched junction bases numbered 3, after V lost 0 bases and J lost 4 bases. The CDR3 DNA sequence: TGCGCCAGCAGCTTGGCCGGGGGGACAGAGACCCAGTACTTC. Encoded protein: CASSLAGGTETQYF.

This clone has ten or more counts. The J gene is TRBJ1-3, the V gene TRBV14; 9 nucleotides line up with TRBD1. J gave up 3 bases and V 4 bases, and 4 bases lay outside the gene matches. The CDR3 has 15 amino acids. Germline values: CDR1 SGHDN, CDR2 FVKESK. The CDR3 nucleotides are TGTGCCAGCAGCCCTGGGACAGGGTTTGGAAACACCATATATTTT. Translating it yields CASSPGTGFGNTIYF.

The chain has TRBV28 and TRBJ2-7; 8 nucleotides line up with TRBD2. This CDR3 has 15 residues. Germline CDR1 is MDHEN and CDR2 is SYDVKM. The V segment lost 8 bases and the J segment 4 bases; nucleotides outside the gene matches: 13. CDR3 region: CASRTLAGRGYEQYF. CDR3 nucleotides: TGTGCCAGCCGAACTCTAGCCGGGAGGGGGTACGAGCAGTACTTC.

This clone was seen just once. The chain joins TRBV11-2 to TRBJ2-7; D gene unclear. Between the trimmed V and J ends, which lost 3 bases and 7 bases, there was a span of 13 bases. CDR1 is SGHAT, CDR2 FQNNGV, per germline. The CDR3 is 13 residues long. The CDR3 sequence: CASSLGILREQYF. CDR3 sequence (DNA): TGTGCCAGCAGCTTGGGGATCCTACGGGAGCAGTACTTC.

V and J are TRBV28 and TRBJ1-5; D remains ambiguous. The germline V gene encodes CDR1 MDHEN and CDR2 SYDVKM. The CDR3 has 12 amino acids. Trimming removed 2 bases at V and 6 bases at J, with 5 bases between. CDR3 amino acids: CASSLPFQPQHF. The CDR3, as DNA: TGTGCCAGCAGTTTACCATTTCAGCCCCAGCATTTT.

This clone turned up a few times. The chain couples TRBV7-9 to TRBJ2-7; 8 bases align to TRBD1. V dropped 8 bases and J dropped 6; count of bases not matched to a gene: 12. The CDR3 has 14 amino acids. The germline V gene encodes CDR1 SEHNR and CDR2 FQNEAQ (reference sequence). In DNA, the CDR3 is TGTGCCAGCGAGTGGACAGGGAGCCGGAGCGAGCAGTACTTC. Translating gives CASEWTGSRSEQYF.

This sequence joins TRBV2 and TRBJ2-7; possibly TRBD1 or TRBD2 for D (5 bases each). Deletions cut 8 bases from V and 6 bases from J, with 23 bases between. This CDR3 is 15 amino acids long. CDR1 is SNHLY, CDR2 FYNNEI, per germline. The CDR3 here is CASHTRGTSTGEQYF. In nucleotides, the CDR3 is TGTGCCAGCCATACGAGGGGCACCTCGACGGGCGAGCAGTACTTC. The whole variable domain, filled in from reference TRBV2 and TRBJ2-7, reads EPEVTQTPSHQVTQMGQEVILRCVPISNHLYFYWYRQILGQKVEFLVSFYNNEISEKSEIFDDQFSVERPDGSNFTLKIRSTKLEDSAMYFCASHTRGTSTGEQYFGPGTRLTVT.